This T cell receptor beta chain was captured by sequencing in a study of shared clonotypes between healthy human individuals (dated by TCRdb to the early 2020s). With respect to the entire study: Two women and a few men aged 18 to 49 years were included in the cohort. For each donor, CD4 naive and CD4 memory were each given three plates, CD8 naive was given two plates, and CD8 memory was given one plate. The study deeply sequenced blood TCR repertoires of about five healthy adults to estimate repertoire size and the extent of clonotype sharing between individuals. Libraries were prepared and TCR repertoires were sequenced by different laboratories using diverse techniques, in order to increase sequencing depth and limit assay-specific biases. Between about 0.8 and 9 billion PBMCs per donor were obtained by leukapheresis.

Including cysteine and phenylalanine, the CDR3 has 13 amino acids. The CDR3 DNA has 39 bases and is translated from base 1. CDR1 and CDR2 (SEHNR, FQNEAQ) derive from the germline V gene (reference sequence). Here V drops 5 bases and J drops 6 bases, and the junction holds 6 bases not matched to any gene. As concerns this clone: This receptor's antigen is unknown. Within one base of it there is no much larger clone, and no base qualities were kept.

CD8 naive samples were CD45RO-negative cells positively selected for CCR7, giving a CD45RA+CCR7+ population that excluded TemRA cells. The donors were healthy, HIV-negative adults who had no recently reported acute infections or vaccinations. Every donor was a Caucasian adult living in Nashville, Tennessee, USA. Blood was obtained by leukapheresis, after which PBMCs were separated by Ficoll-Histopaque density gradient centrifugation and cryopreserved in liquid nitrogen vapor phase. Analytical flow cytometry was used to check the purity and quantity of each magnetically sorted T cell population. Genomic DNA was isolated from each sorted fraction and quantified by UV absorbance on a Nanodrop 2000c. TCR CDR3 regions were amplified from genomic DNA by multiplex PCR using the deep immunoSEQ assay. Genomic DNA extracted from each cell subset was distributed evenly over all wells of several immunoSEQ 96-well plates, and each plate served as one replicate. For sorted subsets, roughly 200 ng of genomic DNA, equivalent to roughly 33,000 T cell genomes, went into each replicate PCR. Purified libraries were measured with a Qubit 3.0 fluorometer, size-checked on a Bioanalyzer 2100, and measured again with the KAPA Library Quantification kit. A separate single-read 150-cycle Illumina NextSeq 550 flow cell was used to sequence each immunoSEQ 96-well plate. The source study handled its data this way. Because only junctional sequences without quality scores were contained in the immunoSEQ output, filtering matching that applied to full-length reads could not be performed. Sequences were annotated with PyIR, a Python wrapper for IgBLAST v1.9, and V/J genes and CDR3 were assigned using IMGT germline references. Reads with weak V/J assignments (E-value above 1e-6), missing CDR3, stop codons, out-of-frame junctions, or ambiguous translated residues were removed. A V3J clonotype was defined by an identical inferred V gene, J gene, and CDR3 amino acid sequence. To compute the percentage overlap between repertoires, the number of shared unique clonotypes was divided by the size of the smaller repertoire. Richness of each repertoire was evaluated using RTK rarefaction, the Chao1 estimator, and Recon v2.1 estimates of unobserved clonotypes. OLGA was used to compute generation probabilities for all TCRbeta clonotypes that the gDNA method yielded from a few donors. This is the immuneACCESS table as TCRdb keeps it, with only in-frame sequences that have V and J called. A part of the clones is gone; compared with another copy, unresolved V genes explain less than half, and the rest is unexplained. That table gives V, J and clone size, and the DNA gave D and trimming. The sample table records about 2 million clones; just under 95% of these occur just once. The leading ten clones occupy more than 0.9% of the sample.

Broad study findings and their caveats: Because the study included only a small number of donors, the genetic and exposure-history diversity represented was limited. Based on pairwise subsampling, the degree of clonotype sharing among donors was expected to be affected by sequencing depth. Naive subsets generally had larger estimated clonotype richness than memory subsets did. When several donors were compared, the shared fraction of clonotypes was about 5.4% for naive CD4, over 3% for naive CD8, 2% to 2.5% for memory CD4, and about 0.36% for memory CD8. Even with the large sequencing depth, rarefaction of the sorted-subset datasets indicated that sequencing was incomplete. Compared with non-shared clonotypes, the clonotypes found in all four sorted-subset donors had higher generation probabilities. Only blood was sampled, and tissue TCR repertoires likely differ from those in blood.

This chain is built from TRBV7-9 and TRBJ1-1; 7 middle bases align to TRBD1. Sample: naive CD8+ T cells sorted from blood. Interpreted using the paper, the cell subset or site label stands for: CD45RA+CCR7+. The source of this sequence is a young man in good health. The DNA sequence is TGTGCCAGCAGCCAACCAGGGGGTGCTGAAGCTTTCTTT. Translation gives CASSQPGGAEAFF.